Each of the 16 T cell receptor beta chains below was sequenced from the same sample in a study of blood T cell repertoires in COVID-19. The repertoire was sequenced with immunoSEQ multiplex PCR; TCRdb's copy has only in-frame clones and lacks some. The table includes 150,000 or so clones, 75% to 90% detected once. The sample taken for sequencing was peripheral blood. The receptor set was obtained from a woman in her sixties or seventies with COVID-19, enrolled during active disease.

This chain links TRBV3-1 (or the pseudogene TRBV3-2) with TRBJ2-7, with TRBD2 as a possible D gene (7 bases). The CDR3 covers 15 residues. Trimming took off 3 bases at V and 4 bases at J, with 16 bases between the two ends. CDR1 is LGHDT, CDR2 YNNKEL, per germline (reference sequence). The CDR3 DNA follows: TGTGCCAGCAGCCAGGCCCCCGGGGGGCAATACGAGCAGTACTTC. Its translation is CASSQAPGGQYEQYF.

The chain is built from TRBV6-5 and TRBJ1-4; the match to TRBD1 covers 7 bases. Looked up from germline, CDR1 is MNHEY and CDR2 is SVGAGI. This CDR3 region has 14 residues. The junction had 6 bases not matched to a gene; V was cut back by 6 bases and J by 5 bases. The chain's CDR3 is CASRLQGWNEKLFF. The CDR3 DNA sequence: TGTGCCAGCAGACTACAGGGGTGGAATGAAAAACTGTTTTTT.

In its sample, this clone was seen once. The chain uses TRBV5-1 and TRBJ2-1, with D perhaps TRBD2 (6 bases). This CDR3 is 15 amino acids long. V shed 0 bases and J shed 2 bases, with 9 bases lying between them. Germline V lookup: CDR1 SGHRS, CDR2 YFSETQ. The CDR3 spells CASSLELAAYNEQFF. For the CDR3, the DNA is TGCGCCAGCAGCTTGGAACTAGCCGCCTACAATGAGCAGTTCTTC.

The chain combines TRBV7-3 with TRBJ1-1; D is unclear. Germline CDR1 SGHTA, CDR2 FQGTGA. V was pared by 1 base and J by 1 base, with 7 bases between. The length of the CDR3 is 14 residues. CDR3 nucleotides: TGTGCCAGCAGCTTAAATCCAGGGAACACTGAAGCTTTCTTT. Translation: CASSLNPGNTEAFF.

A single count supports this clone. The rearrangement uses TRBV27 and TRBJ2-1, with 10 bases identical to TRBD2. Germline V CDR1 and CDR2: MNHEY, SMNVEV (reference sequence). The CDR3 runs to 15 residues. Germline trimming cut 8 bases from V and 8 bases from J; bases unmatched to any gene: 12. CDR3 residues: CASLSAGGLVHEQFF. CDR3 bases: TGTGCCAGCCTTTCAGCGGGGGGGCTTGTCCATGAGCAGTTCTTC.

The rearrangement joins TRBV29-1 to TRBJ2-3; possibly TRBD2 for D (5 bases). The CDR3 is made up of 13 amino acids. V was shortened by 5 bases and J by 8 bases, with 17 bases between the two germline ends. CDR1 and CDR2 (germline): SQVTM, ANQGSEA. CDR3 in amino acids: CSVYLSSRGTQYF. CDR3 bases: TGCAGCGTTTACCTCTCCTCACGGGGTACGCAGTATTTT.

The chain has TRBV30 and TRBJ1-1; D not certain. CDR3 size: 12 residues. CDR1 GTSNPN and CDR2 SVGIG come from the germline V gene (reference sequence). The V and J ends lost 0 bases and 3 bases respectively, with 5 bases between them. CDR3 coding DNA: TGTGCCTGGAGTGTACTGGACACTGAAGCTTTCTTT. It specifies CAWSVLDTEAFF.

This rearrangement joins TRBV7-2 to TRBJ1-4; the D is unclear. Trimming cost V 2 bases and J 0 bases, with 7 bases left between them. The germline V gene has CDR1 SGHTA and CDR2 FQGNSA. This CDR3 spans 15 amino acids. CDR3 DNA: TGTGCCAGCAGCTTAATACTGGCAACTAATGAAAAACTGTTTTTT. Translation gives CASSLILATNEKLFF.

This chain links TRBV7-8 with TRBJ2-7, with TRBD2 identical over 12 bases. The CDR3 sequence is 13 residues long. In germline, CDR1 is SGHVS, CDR2 FQNEAQ. Germline trimming cut 5 bases from V and 6 bases from J; bases unmatched to any gene: 2. CDR3 sequence reads: CASSVTSGGEQYF. DNA for the CDR3: TGTGCCAGCAGCGTGACTAGCGGGGGCGAGCAGTACTTC.

Concerning this clone itself: Different DNA sequences within this sample yield the same CDR3. The chain carries TRBV4-3 and TRBJ2-2, with TRBD2 matching over 7 bases. V lost 1 base, J lost 1 base, and 6 bases stayed unmatched. Germline CDR1 reads LGHNA; CDR2 reads YSLEER. The CDR3 contains 17 residues. The CDR3 is CASSQVLKRGNTGELFF. DNA for the CDR3: TGCGCCAGCAGCCAAGTCCTCAAGCGGGGGAACACCGGGGAGCTGTTTTTT.

This clone was counted only a few times. V is TRBV3-1 (or the pseudogene TRBV3-2) and J is TRBJ2-1; 8 bases fit TRBD2. Germline V gene sequence: CDR1 LGHDT, CDR2 YNNKEL (reference sequence). The CDR3 contains 13 residues. Trimming removed 8 bases from V and 9 bases from J; junction bases left unmatched: 9. The CDR3 DNA reads TGTGCCAGCGAGGGACTAGGATTTAGTGAGCAGTTCTTC. Translating it yields CASEGLGFSEQFF.

V usage is TRBV7-9 and J usage is TRBJ2-1, with D unresolved. CDR1 and CDR2 (germline): SEHNR, FQNEAQ (reference sequence). Deletions cut 1 base from V and 7 bases from J, with 14 bases between. The CDR3 has 15 amino acids. In nucleotides, the CDR3 is TGTGCCAGCAGCTTAGGGTCTACCGCCGAGAATGAGCAGTTCTTC. Amino acid sequence: CASSLGSTAENEQFF.

The rearrangement uses TRBV4-1 and TRBJ1-2; 11 bases line up with TRBD1. V gave up 0 bases and J gave up 2 bases; unmatched junction bases: 8. This CDR3 contains 18 residues. CDR1 is MGHRA and CDR2 is YSYEKL in the germline V gene. This chain's CDR3 is CASSQDGTGGIWNYGYTF. CDR3 in DNA: TGCGCCAGCAGCCAAGATGGGACAGGGGGAATTTGGAACTATGGCTACACCTTC.

The genes are TRBV27 and TRBJ2-2; possibly TRBD2 for D (5 bases). V lost 5 bases to trimming and J lost 0 bases, with 10 bases between them. CDR3 length equals 15 residues. From germline, CDR1 is MNHEY and CDR2 SMNVEV (reference sequence). The CDR3 region has the DNA TGTGCCAGCAGTCCCTCGGGAACGAACACCGGGGAGCTGTTTTTT. It translates to CASSPSGTNTGELFF.

The genes are TRBV7-9 and TRBJ2-1, with D unclear. This CDR3 spans 14 amino acids. V dropped 3 bases and J dropped 8 bases, with 14 bases sitting between them. Germline V gene data show CDR1 as SEHNR and CDR2 as FQNEAQ (reference sequence). The CDR3 coding sequence is TGTGCCAGCAGCTTCGGCGGCACCGAGCATGAGCAGTTCTTC. Its translation is CASSFGGTEHEQFF.

This clone was recorded only once. The chain is built from TRBV6-1 and TRBJ1-1; D gene uncertain. Trimming cost V 2 bases and J 1 base, with 11 bases left between them. Germline CDR1 MNHNS, CDR2 SASEGT. This CDR3 region has 15 residues. CDR3 sequence reads: CASSERADSNTEAFF. CDR3 sequence (DNA): TGTGCCAGCAGTGAAAGAGCAGACTCGAACACTGAAGCTTTCTTT.